These 17 T cell receptor beta chains came from one sample sequenced in a study of shared clonotypes between healthy human individuals. Sequencing used immunoSEQ multiplex PCR; TCRdb keeps in-frame clones, though not all of them. The sample lists approximately 720,000 clones; about 91% were seen once. The naive CD8 subset, CD45RO-negative cells positively selected for CCR7, excluded terminally differentiated effector memory CD45RA+ cells. The sample consisted of naive CD8+ T cells sorted from blood. The receptors derive from a man aged 25-40 years in good health.

The chain has TRBV13 and TRBJ1-4, with 9 bases lining up with TRBD1. V trimming: 5 bases; J trimming: 8 bases; junction bases outside the gene matches: 6. The CDR3 loop spans 14 amino acids. Germline CDR1 is PRHDT and CDR2 is FYEKMQ (reference sequence). CDR3 nucleotides: TGTGCCAGCAGCCCGGGACAGGGAAGCGAAAAACTGTTTTTT. This sequence encodes CASSPGQGSEKLFF.

The rearrangement uses TRBV7-8 and TRBJ1-1; possible D gene TRBD1, 5 bases. Deletions cut 5 bases from V and 10 bases from J, with 23 bases between. Germline values: CDR1 SGHVS, CDR2 FQNEAQ. The CDR3 sequence is 15 residues long. The CDR3 nucleotides are TGTGCCAGCAGCCCCTTAGGCGTTGGGGGGGGTAGAGCTTTCTTT. Protein product: CASSPLGVGGGRAFF.

This chain links TRBV29-1 with TRBJ2-7; TRBD1 aligns across 8 bases. The length of the CDR3 is 14 residues. J was trimmed by 4 bases and V by 4 bases; bases with no gene match: 9. Germline CDR1 and CDR2: SQVTM and ANQGSEA. The CDR3 DNA sequence: TGCAGCGTTGTCCTCGGGCAGGGGGCTTACGAGCAGTACTTC. This encodes CSVVLGQGAYEQYF.

This chain connects TRBV11-2 to TRBJ1-2, with 7 nucleotides matching TRBD1. CDR1 and CDR2 (germline): SGHAT, FQNNGV. This CDR3 comprises 16 residues. With V trimmed by 1 base and J by 3 bases, 8 bases remained unmatched. CDR3 sequence: CASSLGRQGLDYGYTF. CDR3 DNA: TGTGCCAGCAGCTTAGGGCGACAGGGATTAGACTATGGCTACACCTTC.

V usage is TRBV7-9 and J usage is TRBJ2-7, with D perhaps being TRBD1 or TRBD2 (7 bases each). This CDR3 has 16 residues. V lost 5 bases and J 4 bases, leaving 21 bases between the germline ends. Germline V lookup: CDR1 SEHNR, CDR2 FQNEAQ (reference sequence). The CDR3 loop reads CASSQGGLGSIYEQYF. The DNA for the CDR3 is TGTGCCAGCAGCCAGGGGGGGCTAGGAAGTATTTACGAGCAGTACTTC.

This clone was picked up one time. The rearrangement joins TRBV29-1 to TRBJ2-7, with D possibly being TRBD1 or TRBD2 (5 bases each). The CDR3 covers 12 residues. The germline CDR1 and CDR2 sequences are SQVTM and ANQGSEA. V was shortened by 4 bases and J by 7 bases, with 14 bases between the two germline ends. The CDR3 here is CSVGDEPLEQYF. For the CDR3, the DNA is TGCAGCGTTGGGGACGAGCCCCTGGAGCAGTACTTC.

This chain joins TRBV7-9 and TRBJ2-1, with TRBD2 matching over 13 bases. The V gene end was trimmed by 4 bases and the J gene end by 8 bases; junction bases not matched to a gene: 8. From germline, CDR1 is SEHNR and CDR2 FQNEAQ (reference sequence). The CDR3 has 16 residues. The CDR3, as DNA: TGTGCCAGCAGCTATCGGACTAGCGGGAGTCAGTATGAGCAGTTCTTC. Translating it yields CASSYRTSGSQYEQFF.

The chain has TRBV12-5 and TRBJ2-3, with 11 bases aligning to TRBD2. Germline assignment: CDR1 LGHNT and CDR2 FRNRAP. The trim removed 3 bases at V and 0 bases at J, leaving 8 bases unmatched. The CDR3 loop spans 18 amino acids. Here the CDR3 reads CASGFGLAGGRSTDTQYF. The CDR3 DNA is TGTGCTAGTGGTTTTGGCCTAGCGGGAGGCCGGAGCACAGATACGCAGTATTTT. Based on the CDR3 plus reference TRBV12-5 and TRBJ2-3, the full variable domain is DARVTQTPRHKVTEMGQEVTMRCQPILGHNTVFWYRQTMMQGLELLAYFRNRAPLDDSGMPKDRFSAEMPDATLATLKIQPSEPRDSAVYFCASGFGLAGGRSTDTQYFGPGTRLTVL.

The rearrangement joins TRBV7-9 to TRBJ2-3; 12 bases fit TRBD2. Germline V gives CDR1 SEHNR, CDR2 FQNEAQ (reference sequence). This CDR3 comprises 16 residues. The V segment lost 4 bases and the J segment 6 bases; nucleotides outside the gene matches: 8. The CDR3 nucleotides are TGTGCCAGCAGCTCGAGACTAGCGGGAGTGGGGGATACGCAGTATTTT. Translation gives CASSSRLAGVGDTQYF.

The V and J genes are TRBV25-1 and TRBJ2-2; no definite D call. Germline-derived CDR1 and CDR2 are MGHDK and SYGVNS. Deletions cut 3 bases from V and 5 bases from J, with 4 bases between. There are 12 residues in the CDR3. CDR3 amino acids: CASSDTTGELFF. In nucleotides, the CDR3 is TGTGCCAGCAGTGACACTACCGGGGAGCTGTTTTTT.

The genes are TRBV19 and TRBJ2-3, with TRBD1 matching 8 bases. Trimming cost V 8 bases and J 5 bases; bases outside gene matches: 9. Germline CDR1 LNHDA, CDR2 SQIVND (reference sequence). The CDR3 totals 14 residues. The CDR3 coding sequence is TGTGCCAGTGCCCCAGACAGGGGAGGAGATACGCAGTATTTT. Translating gives CASAPDRGGDTQYF.

The chain employs TRBV7-9 and TRBJ1-6, with 10 positions matching TRBD1. Germline values: CDR1 SEHNR, CDR2 FQNEAQ (reference sequence). V gave up 5 bases and J gave up 7 bases; unmatched junction bases: 8. The length of the CDR3 is 16 residues. In DNA form, the CDR3 reads TGTGCCAGCAGCCAGACAGGGGGCGCTGAAAATTCACCCCTCCACTTT. This gives the protein CASSQTGGAENSPLHF.

The chain is built from TRBV4-2 and TRBJ1-6, with D hard to call. CDR3 length: 14 amino acids. From germline, CDR1 is LGHNA and CDR2 YNFKEQ. Trimming took off 1 base at V and 7 bases at J, with 8 bases between the two ends. The CDR3 bases are TGTGCCAGCAGCCAAGTACACTGGAATTCACCCCTCCACTTT. The encoded protein is CASSQVHWNSPLHF.

The count of this clone is one. V and J are TRBV4-2 and TRBJ2-3; no clear D gene. Germline V gives CDR1 LGHNA, CDR2 YNFKEQ. This CDR3 spans 14 amino acids. V was shortened by 0 bases and J by 3 bases, with 7 bases between the two germline ends. The CDR3 region is CASSQEVITDTQYF. Written as DNA, the CDR3 is TGTGCCAGCAGCCAAGAGGTTATAACAGATACGCAGTATTTT.

This clone was detected only once. The chain combines TRBV14 with TRBJ2-3; TRBD2 aligns across 7 bases. The CDR3 contains 17 residues. Germline V gives CDR1 SGHDN, CDR2 FVKESK. V was clipped by 0 bases and J by 1 base; unmatched bases: 7. For the CDR3, the DNA is TGTGCCAGCAGCCAAGAACCGTTCCTAGCGGGCACAGATACGCAGTATTTT. Protein: CASSQEPFLAGTDTQYF.

The J gene is TRBJ1-1, the V gene TRBV28, with D hard to call. V dropped 6 bases and J dropped 1 base, with 24 bases sitting between them. The CDR3 runs to 18 residues. Germline V gene lookup returns CDR1 MDHEN and CDR2 SYDVKM. CDR3 sequence: CASSSRIAGVPGNTEAFF. The DNA of the CDR3 is TGTGCCAGCAGCAGCCGTATAGCAGGAGTACCCGGGAACACTGAAGCTTTCTTT.

The chain links TRBV15 to TRBJ1-1; D not resolved. The CDR3 is 15 residues long. V lost 0 bases and J 1 base, leaving 9 bases between the germline ends. Per the germline V gene, CDR1 is LNHNV and CDR2 is YYDKDF (reference sequence). CDR3 in amino acids: CATSRDQLGNTEAFF. CDR3 coding DNA: TGTGCCACCAGCAGAGATCAGCTCGGGAACACTGAAGCTTTCTTT. The full variable domain, in which reference TRBV15 and TRBJ1-1 provide the parts outside the CDR3, is DAMVIQNPRYQVTQFGKPVTLSCSQTLNHNVMYWYQQKSSQAPKLLFHYYDKDFNNEADTPDNFQSRRPNTSFCFLDIRSPGLGDTAMYLCATSRDQLGNTEAFFGQGTRLTVV.